This T cell receptor beta chain was obtained from a study of blood T cell repertoires in COVID-19. Across the study: PBMCs, B-cell-depleted T cells, or T cells were the source of the cDNA or gDNA that made up the material.

V dropped 11 bases and J dropped 5; count of bases not matched to a gene: 13. The CDR3 loop spans 15 amino acids. Germline-derived CDR1 and CDR2 are SEHNR and FQNEAQ (reference sequence). Assay used: immunoSEQ multiplex PCR; TCRdb lists only in-frame clones, some missing. The sample has approximately 260,000 clones, about 85% seen once. The source of this sequence is a man aged 18 to 29 with active or convalescent COVID-19. The specimen sequenced was peripheral blood. This chain joins TRBV7-9 and TRBJ2-3; TRBD1 matches 10 bases. The CDR3 sequence: CAFPTRDRGVDTQYF. The CDR3 coding sequence is TGTGCCTTTCCAACCCGGGACAGGGGTGTAGATACGCAGTATTTT.